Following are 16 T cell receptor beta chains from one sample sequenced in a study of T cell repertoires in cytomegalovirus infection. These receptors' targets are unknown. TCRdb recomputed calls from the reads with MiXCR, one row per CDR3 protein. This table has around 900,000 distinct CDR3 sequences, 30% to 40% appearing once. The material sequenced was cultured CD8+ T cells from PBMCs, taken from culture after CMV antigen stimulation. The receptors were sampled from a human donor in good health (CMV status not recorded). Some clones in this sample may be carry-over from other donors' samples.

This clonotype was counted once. CDR3 protein: CASNDNRVFHEQYV. CDR3 DNA: TGTGCCAGCAACGACAACAGGGTTTTCCACGAGCAGTACGTC. This rearrangement joins TRBV6-2 or TRBV6-3 to TRBJ2-7; possible D gene TRBD1, 6 bases. This CDR3 comprises 14 residues. From germline, CDR1 is MNHEY and CDR2 SVGEGT. The V and J ends lost 7 bases and 5 bases respectively, with 18 bases between them.

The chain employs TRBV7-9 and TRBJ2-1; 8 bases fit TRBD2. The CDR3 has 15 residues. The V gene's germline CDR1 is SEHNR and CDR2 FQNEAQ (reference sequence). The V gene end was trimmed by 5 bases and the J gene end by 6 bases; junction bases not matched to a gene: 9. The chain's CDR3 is CASSTPGLVSNEQFF. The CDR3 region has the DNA TGTGCCAGCAGCACGCCGGGACTAGTCTCCAATGAGCAGTTCTTC.

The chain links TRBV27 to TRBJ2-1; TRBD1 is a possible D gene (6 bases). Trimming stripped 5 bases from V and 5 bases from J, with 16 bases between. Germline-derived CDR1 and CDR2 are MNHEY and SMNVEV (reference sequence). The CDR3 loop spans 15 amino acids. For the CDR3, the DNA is TGTGCCAGCAGTCTGATCCCAGGGGAAAACAATGAGCAGTTCTTC. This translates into CASSLIPGENNEQFF.

Written as DNA, the CDR3 is TGTGCCAGCAGTTTGGTGGGGGGACCTTTCTATGGCTACACCTTC. Encoded protein: CASSLVGGPFYGYTF. The V call is TRBV27, the J call TRBJ1-2; weak D call: TRBD1 (5 bases). Germline assignment: CDR1 MNHEY and CDR2 SMNVEV (reference sequence). The V end was cut by 3 bases, the J end by 4 bases, with 15 bases between. The CDR3 is 15 amino acids.

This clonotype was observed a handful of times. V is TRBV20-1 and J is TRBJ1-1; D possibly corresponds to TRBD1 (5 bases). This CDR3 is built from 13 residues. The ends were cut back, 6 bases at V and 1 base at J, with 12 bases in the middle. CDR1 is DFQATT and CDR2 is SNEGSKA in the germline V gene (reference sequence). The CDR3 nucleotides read TGCAGTGCAAAGGACACTTGGAACACTGAAGCTTTCTTT. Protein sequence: CSAKDTWNTEAFF.

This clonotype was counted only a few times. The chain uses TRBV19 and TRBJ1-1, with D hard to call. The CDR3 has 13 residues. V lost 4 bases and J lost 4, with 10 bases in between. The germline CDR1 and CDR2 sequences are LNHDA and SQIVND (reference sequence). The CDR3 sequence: CASSTWTGTEAFF. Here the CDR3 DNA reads TGTGCCAGTAGTACATGGACGGGCACTGAAGCTTTCTTT.

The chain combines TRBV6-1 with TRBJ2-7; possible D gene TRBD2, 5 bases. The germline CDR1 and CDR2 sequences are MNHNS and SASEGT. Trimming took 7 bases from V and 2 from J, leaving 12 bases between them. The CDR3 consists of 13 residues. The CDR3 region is CASNPGFPYEQYF. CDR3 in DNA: TGTGCCAGCAACCCGGGATTTCCCTACGAGCAGTACTTC.

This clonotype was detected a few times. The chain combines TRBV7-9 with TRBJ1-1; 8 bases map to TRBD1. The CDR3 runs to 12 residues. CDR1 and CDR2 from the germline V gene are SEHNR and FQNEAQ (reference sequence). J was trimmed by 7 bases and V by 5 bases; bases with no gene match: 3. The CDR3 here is CASSQQGDEAFF. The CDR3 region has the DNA TGTGCCAGCAGCCAACAGGGGGATGAAGCTTTCTTT.

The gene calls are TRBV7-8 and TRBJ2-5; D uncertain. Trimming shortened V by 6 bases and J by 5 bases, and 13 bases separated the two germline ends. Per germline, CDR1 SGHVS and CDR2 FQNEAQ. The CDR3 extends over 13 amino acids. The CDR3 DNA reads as TGTGCCAGCAGAGGCCTGATGACGGAGACCCAGTACTTC. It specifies CASRGLMTETQYF.

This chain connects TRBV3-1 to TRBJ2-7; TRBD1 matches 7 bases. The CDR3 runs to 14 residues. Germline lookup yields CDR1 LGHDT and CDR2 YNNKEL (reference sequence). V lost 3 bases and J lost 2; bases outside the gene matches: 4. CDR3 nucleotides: TGTGCCAGCAGCCACTCCGGGACAGCCTACGAGCAGTACTTC. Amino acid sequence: CASSHSGTAYEQYF.

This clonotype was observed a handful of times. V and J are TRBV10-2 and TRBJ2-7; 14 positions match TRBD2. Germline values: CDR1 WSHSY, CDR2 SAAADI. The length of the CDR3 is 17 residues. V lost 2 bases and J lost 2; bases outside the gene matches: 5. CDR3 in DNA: TGCGCCAGCAGTGAGAGGACTAGCGGGGGGAGGACCTACGAGCAGTACTTC. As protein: CASSERTSGGRTYEQYF.

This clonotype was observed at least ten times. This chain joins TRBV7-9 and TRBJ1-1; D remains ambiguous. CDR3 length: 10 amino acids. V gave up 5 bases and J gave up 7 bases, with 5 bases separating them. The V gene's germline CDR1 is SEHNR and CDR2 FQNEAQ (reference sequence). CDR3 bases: TGTGCCAGCAGCGTAAATGAAGCTTTCTTT. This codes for CASSVNEAFF. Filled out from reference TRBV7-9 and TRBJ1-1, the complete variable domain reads DTGVSQNPRHKITKRGQNVTFRCDPISEHNRLYWYRQTLGQGPEFLTYFQNEAQLEKSRLLSDRFSAERPKGSFSTLEIQRTEQGDSAMYLCASSVNEAFFGQGTRLTVV.

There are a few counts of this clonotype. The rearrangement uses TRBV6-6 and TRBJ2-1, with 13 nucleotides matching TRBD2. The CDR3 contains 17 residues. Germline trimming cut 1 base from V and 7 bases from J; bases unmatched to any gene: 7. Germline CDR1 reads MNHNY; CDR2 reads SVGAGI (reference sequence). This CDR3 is CASSYFATSGGENEQFF. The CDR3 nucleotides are TGTGCCAGCAGTTACTTCGCTACTAGCGGGGGGGAGAATGAGCAGTTCTTC.

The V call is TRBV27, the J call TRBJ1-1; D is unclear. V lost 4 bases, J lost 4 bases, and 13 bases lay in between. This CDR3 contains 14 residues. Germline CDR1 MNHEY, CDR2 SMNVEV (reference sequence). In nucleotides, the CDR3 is TGTGCCAGCAGTTGGGGAGGGCTTGGCACTGAAGCTTTCTTT. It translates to CASSWGGLGTEAFF.

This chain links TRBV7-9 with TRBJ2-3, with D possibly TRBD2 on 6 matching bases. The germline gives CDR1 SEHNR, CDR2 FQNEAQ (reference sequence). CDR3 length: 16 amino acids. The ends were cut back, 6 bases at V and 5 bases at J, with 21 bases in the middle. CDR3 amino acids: CASSSSAGPTIDTQYF. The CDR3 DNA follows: TGTGCCAGCAGTTCCTCCGCGGGGCCCACCATAGATACGCAGTATTTT.

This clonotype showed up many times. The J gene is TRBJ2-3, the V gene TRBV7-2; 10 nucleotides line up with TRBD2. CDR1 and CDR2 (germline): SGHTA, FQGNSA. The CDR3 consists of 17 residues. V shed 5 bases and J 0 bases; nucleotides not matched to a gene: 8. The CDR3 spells CASSLKAGGGSTDTQYF. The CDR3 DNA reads TGTGCCAGCAGCCTTAAAGCGGGGGGGGGGAGCACAGATACGCAGTATTTT.